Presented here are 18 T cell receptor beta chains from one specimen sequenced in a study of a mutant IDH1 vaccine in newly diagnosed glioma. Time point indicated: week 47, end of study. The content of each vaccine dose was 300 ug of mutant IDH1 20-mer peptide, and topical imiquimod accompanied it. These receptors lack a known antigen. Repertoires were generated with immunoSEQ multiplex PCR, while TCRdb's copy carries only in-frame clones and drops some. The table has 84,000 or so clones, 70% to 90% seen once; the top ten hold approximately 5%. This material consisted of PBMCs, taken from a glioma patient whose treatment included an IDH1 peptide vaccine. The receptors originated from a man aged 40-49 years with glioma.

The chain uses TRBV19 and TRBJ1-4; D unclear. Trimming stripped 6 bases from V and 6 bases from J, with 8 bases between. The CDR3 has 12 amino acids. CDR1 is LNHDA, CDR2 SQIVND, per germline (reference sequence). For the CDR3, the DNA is TGTGCCAGTAGACGGGATTATGAAAAACTGTTTTTT. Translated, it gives CASRRDYEKLFF.

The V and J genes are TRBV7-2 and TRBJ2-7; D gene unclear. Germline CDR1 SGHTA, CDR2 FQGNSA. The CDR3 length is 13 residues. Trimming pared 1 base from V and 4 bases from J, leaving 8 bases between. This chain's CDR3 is CASSLGSAYEQYF. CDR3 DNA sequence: TGTGCCAGCAGCTTAGGGTCAGCTTACGAGCAGTACTTC. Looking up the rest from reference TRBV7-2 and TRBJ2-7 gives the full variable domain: GAGVSQSPSNKVTEKGKDVELRCDPISGHTALYWYRQSLGQGLEFLIYFQGNSAPDKSGLPSDRFSAERTGGSVSTLTIQRTQQEDSAVYLCASSLGSAYEQYFGPGTRLTVT.

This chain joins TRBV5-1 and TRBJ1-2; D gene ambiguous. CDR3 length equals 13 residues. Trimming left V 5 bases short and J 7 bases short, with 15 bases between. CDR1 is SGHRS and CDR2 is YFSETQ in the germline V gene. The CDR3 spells CASSVQFGRGYTF. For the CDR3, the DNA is TGCGCCAGCAGTGTTCAATTCGGTCGTGGCTACACCTTC. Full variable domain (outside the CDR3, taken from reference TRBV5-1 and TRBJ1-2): KAGVTQTPRYLIKTRGQQVTLSCSPISGHRSVSWYQQTPGQGLQFLFEYFSETQRNKGNFPGRFSGRQFSNSRSEMNVSTLELGDSALYLCASSVQFGRGYTFGSGTRLTVV.

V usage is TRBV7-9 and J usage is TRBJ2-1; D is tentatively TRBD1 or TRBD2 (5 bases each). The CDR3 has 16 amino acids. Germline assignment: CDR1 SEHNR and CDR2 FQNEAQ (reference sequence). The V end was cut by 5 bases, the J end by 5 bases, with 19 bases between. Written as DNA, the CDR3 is TGTGCCAGCAGCCCGCCGGGGTCAGGGCGGGACAATGAGCAGTTCTTC. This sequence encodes CASSPPGSGRDNEQFF.

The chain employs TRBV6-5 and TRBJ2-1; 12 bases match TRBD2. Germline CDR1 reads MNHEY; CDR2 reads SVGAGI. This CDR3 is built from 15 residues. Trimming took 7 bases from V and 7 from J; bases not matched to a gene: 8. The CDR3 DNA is TGTGCCAGCAATATCCTAGCGGGAGGGCTAAATGAGCAGTTCTTC. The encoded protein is CASNILAGGLNEQFF.

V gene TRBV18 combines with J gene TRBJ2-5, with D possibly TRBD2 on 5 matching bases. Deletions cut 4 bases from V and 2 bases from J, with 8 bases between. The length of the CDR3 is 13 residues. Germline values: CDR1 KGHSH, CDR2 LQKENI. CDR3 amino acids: CASSLERQETQYF. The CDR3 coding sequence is TGTGCCAGCTCACTCGAGCGGCAAGAGACCCAGTACTTC.

The CDR3 region is CASSQEGGAFAYEQYF. CDR3 sequence (DNA): TGTGCCAGCAGCCAAGAGGGGGGGGCTTTCGCCTACGAGCAGTACTTC. The chain recombines TRBV4-2 with TRBJ2-7, with D perhaps TRBD2 (7 bases). V shed 0 bases and J shed 2 bases, with 14 bases lying between them. The CDR3 has 16 amino acids. CDR1 is LGHNA, CDR2 YNFKEQ, per germline.

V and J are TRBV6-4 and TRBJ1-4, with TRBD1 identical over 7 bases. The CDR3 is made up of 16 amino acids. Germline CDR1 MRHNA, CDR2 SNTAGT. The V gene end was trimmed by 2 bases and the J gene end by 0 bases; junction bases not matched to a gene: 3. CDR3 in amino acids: CASSDDRVPTNEKLFF. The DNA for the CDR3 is TGTGCCAGCAGTGACGACAGGGTCCCAACTAATGAAAAACTGTTTTTT.

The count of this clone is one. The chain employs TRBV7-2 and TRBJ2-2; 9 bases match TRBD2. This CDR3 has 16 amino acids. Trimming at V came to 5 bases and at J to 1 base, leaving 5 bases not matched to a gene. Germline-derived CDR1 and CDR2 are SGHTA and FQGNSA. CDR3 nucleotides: TGTGCCAGCAGCCTGACTAGCGGAAAGAACACCGGGGAGCTGTTTTTT. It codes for CASSLTSGKNTGELFF.

Here the CDR3 reads CSVEGGRSQETQYF. DNA for the CDR3: TGCAGCGTTGAAGGCGGACGGTCCCAAGAGACCCAGTACTTC. This chain uses TRBV29-1 with TRBJ2-5; D unclear. The germline gives CDR1 SQVTM, CDR2 ANQGSEA. With 1 base removed from V and 1 base from J, the gap between germline ends came to 10 bases. The CDR3 is made up of 14 amino acids.

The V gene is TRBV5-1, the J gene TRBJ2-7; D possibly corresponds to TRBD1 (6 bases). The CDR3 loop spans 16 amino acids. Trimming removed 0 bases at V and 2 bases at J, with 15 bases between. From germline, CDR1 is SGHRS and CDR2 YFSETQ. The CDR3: CASSLVGALGAYEQYF. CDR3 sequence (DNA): TGCGCCAGCAGCTTGGTGGGGGCCCTCGGAGCCTACGAGCAGTACTTC. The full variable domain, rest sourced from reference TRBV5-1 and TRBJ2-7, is KAGVTQTPRYLIKTRGQQVTLSCSPISGHRSVSWYQQTPGQGLQFLFEYFSETQRNKGNFPGRFSGRQFSNSRSEMNVSTLELGDSALYLCASSLVGALGAYEQYFGPGTRLTVT.

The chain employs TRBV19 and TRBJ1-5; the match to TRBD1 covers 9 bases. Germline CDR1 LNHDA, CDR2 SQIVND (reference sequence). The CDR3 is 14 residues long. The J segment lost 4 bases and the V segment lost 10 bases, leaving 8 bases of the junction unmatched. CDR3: CATSETGGNQPQHF. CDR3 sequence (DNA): TGTGCCACCTCCGAGACAGGGGGTAATCAGCCCCAGCATTTT.

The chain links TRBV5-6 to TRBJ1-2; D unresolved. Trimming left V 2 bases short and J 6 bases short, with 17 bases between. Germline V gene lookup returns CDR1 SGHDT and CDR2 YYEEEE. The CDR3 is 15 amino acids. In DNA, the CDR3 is TGTGCCAGCAGCTTTACTTCCTCCTTAATCGATGGCTACACCTTC. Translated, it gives CASSFTSSLIDGYTF.

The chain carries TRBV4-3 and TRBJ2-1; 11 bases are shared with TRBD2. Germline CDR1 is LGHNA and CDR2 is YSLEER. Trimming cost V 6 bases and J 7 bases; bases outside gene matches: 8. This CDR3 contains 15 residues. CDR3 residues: CASSPLAGASNEQFF. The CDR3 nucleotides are TGCGCCAGCAGTCCACTAGCGGGAGCGTCGAATGAGCAGTTCTTC.

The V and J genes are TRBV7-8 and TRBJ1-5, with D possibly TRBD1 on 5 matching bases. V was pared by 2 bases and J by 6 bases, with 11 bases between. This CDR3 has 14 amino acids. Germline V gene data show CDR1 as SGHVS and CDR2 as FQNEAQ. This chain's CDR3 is CASSLREGFQPQHF. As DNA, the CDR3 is TGTGCCAGCAGCTTAAGGGAGGGGTTTCAGCCCCAGCATTTT.

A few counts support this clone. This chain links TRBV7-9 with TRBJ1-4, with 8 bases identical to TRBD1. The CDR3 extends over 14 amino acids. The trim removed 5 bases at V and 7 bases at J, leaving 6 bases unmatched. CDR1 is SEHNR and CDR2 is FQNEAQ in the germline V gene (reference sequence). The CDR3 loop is CASSTGGGIEKLFF. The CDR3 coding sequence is TGTGCCAGCAGCACAGGGGGAGGAATTGAAAAACTGTTTTTT.

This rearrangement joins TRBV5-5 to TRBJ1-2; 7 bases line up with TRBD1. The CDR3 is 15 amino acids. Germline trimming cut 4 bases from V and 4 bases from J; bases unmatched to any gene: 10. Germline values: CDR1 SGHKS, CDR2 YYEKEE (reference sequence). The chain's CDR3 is CASSIHAGGSYGYTF. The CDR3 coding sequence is TGTGCCAGCAGCATCCATGCAGGGGGGTCCTATGGCTACACCTTC. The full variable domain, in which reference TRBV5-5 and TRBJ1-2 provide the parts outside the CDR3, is DAGVTQSPTHLIKTRGQQVTLRCSPISGHKSVSWYQQVLGQGPQFIFQYYEKEERGRGNFPDRFSARQFPNYSSELNVNALLLGDSALYLCASSIHAGGSYGYTFGSGTRLTVV.

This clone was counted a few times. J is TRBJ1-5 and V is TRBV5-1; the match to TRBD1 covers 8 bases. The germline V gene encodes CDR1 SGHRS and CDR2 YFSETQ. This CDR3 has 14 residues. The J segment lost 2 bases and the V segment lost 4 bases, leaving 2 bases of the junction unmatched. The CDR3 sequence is CASSQTGGNQPQHF. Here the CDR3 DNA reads TGCGCCAGCAGCCAGACAGGGGGCAATCAGCCCCAGCATTTT.